The clone carrying this T cell receptor beta chain has a handful of counts. What it binds is unknown. This entry comes from a study of vaccination and CD4 T cells after COVID-19. Sequencing of the DNA from cultured CD4+ T cells was carried out with the Oncomine TCR Beta short-read assay. TCRdb re-analysed the PCR reads in MiXCR, keeping a single row per CDR3 protein. The sample has around 20,000 distinct CDR3 sequences; 52% are singletons. Described treatment: approximately nine-day PBMC culture with coronavirus spike peptide pools or control peptides (ViraFEST assay). CDR3 length equals 18 residues. V gave up 6 bases and J gave up 4 bases, with 25 bases separating them. Germline lookup yields CDR1 MDHEN and CDR2 SYDVKM.

The receptor comes from a human donor who had recovered from COVID-19. V gene TRBV28 combines with J gene TRBJ1-5; a possible D gene is TRBD1 (5 bases). Sequencing was carried out using CD4+ T cells from blood, cultured in vitro. The CDR3 nucleotides are TGTGCCAGCAGATCAGGTGGCAGGGCCGGTCCTAAGAATCAGCCCCAGCATTTT. It translates to CASRSGGRAGPKNQPQHF.